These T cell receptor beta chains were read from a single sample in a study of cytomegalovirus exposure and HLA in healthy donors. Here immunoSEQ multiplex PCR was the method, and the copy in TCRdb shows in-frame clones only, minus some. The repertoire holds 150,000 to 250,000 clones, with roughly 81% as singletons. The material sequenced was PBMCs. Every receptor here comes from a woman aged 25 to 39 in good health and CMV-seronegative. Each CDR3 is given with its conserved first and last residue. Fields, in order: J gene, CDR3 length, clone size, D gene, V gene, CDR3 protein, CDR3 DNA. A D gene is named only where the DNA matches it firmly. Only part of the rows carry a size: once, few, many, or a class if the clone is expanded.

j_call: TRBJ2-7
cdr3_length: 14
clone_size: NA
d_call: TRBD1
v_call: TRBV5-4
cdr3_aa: CASSFPGQPYEQYF
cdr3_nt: TGTGCCAGCAGCTTCCCGGGACAGCCCTACGAGCAGTACTTC

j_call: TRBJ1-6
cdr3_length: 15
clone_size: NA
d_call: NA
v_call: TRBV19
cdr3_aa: CASKLRDFYNSPLHF
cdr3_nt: TGTGCCAGTAAACTCCGGGACTTCTATAATTCACCCCTCCACTTT

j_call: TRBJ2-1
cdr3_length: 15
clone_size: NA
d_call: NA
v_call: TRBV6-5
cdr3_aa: CASTDRWLPGNEQFF
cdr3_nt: TGTGCCAGCACCGACAGGTGGCTCCCCGGGAATGAGCAGTTCTTC

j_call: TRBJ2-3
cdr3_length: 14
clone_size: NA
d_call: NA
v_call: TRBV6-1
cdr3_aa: CASSSAGGTDTQYF
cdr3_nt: TGTGCCAGCAGTTCAGCAGGGGGCACAGATACGCAGTATTTT

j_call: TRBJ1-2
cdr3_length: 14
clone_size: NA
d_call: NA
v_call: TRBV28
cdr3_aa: CASSLGQRPYGYTF
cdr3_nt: TGTGCCAGCAGTTTAGGACAGCGACCCTATGGCTACACCTTC

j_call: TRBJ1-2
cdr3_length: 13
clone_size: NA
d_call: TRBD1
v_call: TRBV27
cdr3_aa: CASSKDRIYGYTF
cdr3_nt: TGTGCCAGCAGCAAGGACAGGATCTATGGCTACACCTTC

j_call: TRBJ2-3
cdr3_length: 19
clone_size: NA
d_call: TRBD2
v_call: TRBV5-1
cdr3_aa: CASSATSGGIGRGTDTQYF
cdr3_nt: TGCGCCAGCAGCGCGACTAGCGGGGGGATTGGTCGCGGCACAGATACGCAGTATTTT

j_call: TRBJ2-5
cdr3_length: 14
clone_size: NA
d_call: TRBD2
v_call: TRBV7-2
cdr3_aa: CASRLAGDRETQYF
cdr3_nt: TGTGCCAGCAGGCTAGCGGGAGATCGGGAGACCCAGTACTTC

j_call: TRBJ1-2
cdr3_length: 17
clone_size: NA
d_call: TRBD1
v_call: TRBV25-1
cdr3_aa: CASSEYGDRGRGYGYTF
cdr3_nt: TGTGCCAGCAGTGAATATGGGGACAGGGGGCGCGGCTATGGCTACACCTTC

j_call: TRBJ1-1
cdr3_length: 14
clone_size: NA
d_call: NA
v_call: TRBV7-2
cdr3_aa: CASGRDIWNTEAFF
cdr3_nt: TGTGCCAGCGGGAGGGACATTTGGAACACTGAAGCTTTCTTT

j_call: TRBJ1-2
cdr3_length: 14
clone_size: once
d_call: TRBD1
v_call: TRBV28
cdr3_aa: CASSRDRGGYGYTF
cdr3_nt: TGTGCCAGCAGTCGGGACAGGGGTGGTTATGGCTACACCTTC

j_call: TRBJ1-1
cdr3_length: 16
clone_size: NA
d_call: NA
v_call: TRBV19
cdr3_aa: CASSIDLGAMNTEAFF
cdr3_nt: TGTGCCAGTAGTATAGATCTCGGAGCTATGAACACTGAAGCTTTCTTT

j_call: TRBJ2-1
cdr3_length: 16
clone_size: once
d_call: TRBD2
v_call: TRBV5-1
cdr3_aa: CASSSSSLAGGGEQFF
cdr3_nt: TGCGCCAGCAGCTCATCCAGCCTAGCGGGCGGAGGGGAGCAGTTCTTC

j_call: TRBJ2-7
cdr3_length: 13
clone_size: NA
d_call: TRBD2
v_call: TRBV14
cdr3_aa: CASNSGGPYEQYF
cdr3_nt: TGTGCCAGCAATAGCGGGGGGCCCTACGAGCAGTACTTC

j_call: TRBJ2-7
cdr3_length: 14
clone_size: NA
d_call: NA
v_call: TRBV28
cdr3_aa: CASRGGGLSYEQYF
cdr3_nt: TGTGCCAGCAGAGGGGGGGGTCTCTCCTACGAGCAGTACTTC

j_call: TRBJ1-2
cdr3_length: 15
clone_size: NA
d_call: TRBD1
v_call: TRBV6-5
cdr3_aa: CASSYGDRGRVGYTF
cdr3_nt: TGTGCCAGCAGTTACGGTGACAGGGGACGAGTCGGCTACACCTTC

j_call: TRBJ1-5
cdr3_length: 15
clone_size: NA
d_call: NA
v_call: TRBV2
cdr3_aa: CASSEPARGGQPQHF
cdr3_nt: TGTGCCAGCAGTGAACCCGCCAGGGGTGGTCAGCCCCAGCATTTT

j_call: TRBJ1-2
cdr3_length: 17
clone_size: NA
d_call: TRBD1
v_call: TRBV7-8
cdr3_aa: CASSGPGQGPANYGYTF
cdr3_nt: TGTGCCAGCAGCGGACCGGGACAGGGCCCGGCTAACTATGGCTACACCTTC

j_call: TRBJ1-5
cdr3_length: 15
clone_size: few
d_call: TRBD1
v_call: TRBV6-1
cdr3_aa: CASSLRDSANQPQHF
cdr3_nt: TGTGCCAGCAGTCTCCGGGACAGTGCCAATCAGCCCCAGCATTTT

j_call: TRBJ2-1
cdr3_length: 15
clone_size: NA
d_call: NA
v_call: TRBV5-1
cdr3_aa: CASSILTPGGNEQFF
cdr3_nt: TGCGCCAGCAGCATACTGACGCCAGGGGGGAATGAGCAGTTCTTC

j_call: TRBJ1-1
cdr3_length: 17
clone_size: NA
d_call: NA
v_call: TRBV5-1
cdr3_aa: CASSLAVMRGGNTEAFF
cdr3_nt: TGCGCCAGCAGCTTGGCGGTCATGAGGGGAGGGAACACTGAAGCTTTCTTT

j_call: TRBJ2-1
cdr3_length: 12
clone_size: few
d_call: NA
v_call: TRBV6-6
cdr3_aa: CASSLPTGEQFF
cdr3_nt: TGTGCCAGCAGTTTACCAACCGGTGAGCAGTTCTTC

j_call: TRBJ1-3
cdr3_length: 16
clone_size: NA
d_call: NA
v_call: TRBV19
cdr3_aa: CASSTRQPYSGNTIYF
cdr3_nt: TGTGCCAGTAGTACACGACAGCCTTACTCTGGAAACACCATATATTTT

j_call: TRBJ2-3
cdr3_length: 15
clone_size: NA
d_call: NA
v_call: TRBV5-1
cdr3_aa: CASSLDNTGTDTQYF
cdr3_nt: TGCGCCAGCAGCTTGGACAATACAGGGACAGATACGCAGTATTTT

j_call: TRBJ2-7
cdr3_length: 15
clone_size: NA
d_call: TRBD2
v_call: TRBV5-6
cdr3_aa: CASSPGASGRYEQYF
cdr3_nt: TGTGCCAGCAGCCCGGGCGCTAGCGGGAGGTACGAGCAGTACTTC

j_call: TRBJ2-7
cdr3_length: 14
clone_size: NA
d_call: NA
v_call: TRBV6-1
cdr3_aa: CASSEARLSREQYF
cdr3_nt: TGTGCCAGCAGTGAAGCGCGATTAAGCCGCGAGCAGTACTTC

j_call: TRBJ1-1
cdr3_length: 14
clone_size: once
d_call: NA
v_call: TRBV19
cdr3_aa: CASRVGQMNTEAFF
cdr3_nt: TGTGCCAGTAGAGTGGGGCAAATGAACACTGAAGCTTTCTTT

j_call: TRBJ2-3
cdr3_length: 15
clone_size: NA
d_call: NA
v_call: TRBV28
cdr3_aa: CASTQGTASTDTQYF
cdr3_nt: TGTGCCAGCACCCAGGGCACGGCTAGCACAGATACGCAGTATTTT

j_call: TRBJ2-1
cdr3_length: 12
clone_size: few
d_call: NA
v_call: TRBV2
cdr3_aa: CASSNRLVGEFF
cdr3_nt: TGTGCCAGCAGTAACCGACTAGTTGGGGAGTTCTTC

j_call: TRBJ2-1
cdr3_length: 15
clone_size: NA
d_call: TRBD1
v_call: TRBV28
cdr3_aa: CASRPGTGTNNEQFF
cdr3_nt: TGTGCCAGCAGACCCGGGACAGGGACCAACAATGAGCAGTTCTTC

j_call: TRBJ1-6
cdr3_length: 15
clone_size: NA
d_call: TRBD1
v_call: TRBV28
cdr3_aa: CASTPSGTGLRSLHF
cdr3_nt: TGTGCCAGCACGCCGTCCGGGACAGGGTTAAGGTCCCTCCACTTT

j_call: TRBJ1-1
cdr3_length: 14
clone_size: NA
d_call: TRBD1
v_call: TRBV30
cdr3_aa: CAWSGGTENTEAFF
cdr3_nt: TGTGCCTGGAGTGGTGGGACAGAGAACACTGAAGCTTTCTTT

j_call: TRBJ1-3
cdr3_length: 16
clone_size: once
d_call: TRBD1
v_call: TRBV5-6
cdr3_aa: CASSWGQGASGNTIYF
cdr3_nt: TGTGCCAGCAGCTGGGGACAGGGGGCATCTGGAAACACCATATATTTT

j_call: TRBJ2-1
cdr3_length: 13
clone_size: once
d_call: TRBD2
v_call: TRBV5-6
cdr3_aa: CASSFGTSDEQFF
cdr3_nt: TGTGCCAGCAGCTTCGGGACTAGCGATGAGCAGTTCTTC

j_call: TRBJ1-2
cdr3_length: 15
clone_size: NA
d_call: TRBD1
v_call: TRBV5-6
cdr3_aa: CASSPPGQGAGGYTF
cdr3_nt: TGTGCCAGCAGCCCTCCCGGACAGGGGGCAGGTGGCTACACCTTC

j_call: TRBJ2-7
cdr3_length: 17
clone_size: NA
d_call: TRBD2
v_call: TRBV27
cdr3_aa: CASSLRSGRFPSYEQYF
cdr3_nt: TGTGCCAGCAGTCTACGAAGCGGGAGGTTTCCCTCCTACGAGCAGTACTTC

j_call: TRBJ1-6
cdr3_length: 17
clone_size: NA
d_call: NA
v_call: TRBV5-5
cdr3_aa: CASSPGRVGSYNSPLHF
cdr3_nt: TGTGCCAGCAGCCCGGGGAGGGTTGGGTCGTATAATTCACCCCTCCACTTT

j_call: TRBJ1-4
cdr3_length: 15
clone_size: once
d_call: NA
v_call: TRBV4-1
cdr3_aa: CASSLVSATNEKLFF
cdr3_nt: TGCGCCAGCAGCCTAGTGTCCGCAACTAATGAAAAACTGTTTTTT

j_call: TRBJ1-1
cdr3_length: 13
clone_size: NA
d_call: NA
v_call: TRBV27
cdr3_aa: CASSRHLNTEAFF
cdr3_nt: TGTGCCAGCAGTCGACATCTGAACACTGAAGCTTTCTTT

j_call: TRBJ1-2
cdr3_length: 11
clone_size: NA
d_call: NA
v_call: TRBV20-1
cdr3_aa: CSARQGYGYTF
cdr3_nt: TGCAGTGCTAGACAGGGATATGGCTACACCTTC

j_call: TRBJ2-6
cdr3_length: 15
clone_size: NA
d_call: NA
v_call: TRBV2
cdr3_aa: CASSSQGSGANVLTF
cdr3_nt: TGTGCCAGCAGCTCACAGGGCTCTGGGGCCAACGTCCTGACTTTC

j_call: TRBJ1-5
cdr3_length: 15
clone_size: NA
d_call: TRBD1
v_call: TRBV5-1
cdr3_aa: CASTVGTGSNQPQHF
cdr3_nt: TGCGCCAGCACCGTGGGGACAGGTAGCAATCAGCCCCAGCATTTT

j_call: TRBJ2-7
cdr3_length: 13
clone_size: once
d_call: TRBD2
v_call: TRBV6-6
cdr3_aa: CASSASGGNEQYF
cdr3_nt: TGTGCCAGCAGTGCTAGCGGGGGGAACGAGCAGTACTTC

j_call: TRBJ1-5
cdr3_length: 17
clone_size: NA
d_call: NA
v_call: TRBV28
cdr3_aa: CASSGRAGLYSNQPQHF
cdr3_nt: TGTGCCAGCAGTGGCCGGGCGGGGCTATATAGCAATCAGCCCCAGCATTTT

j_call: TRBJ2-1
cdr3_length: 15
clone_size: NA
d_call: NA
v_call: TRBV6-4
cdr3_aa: CASSVDFTTYNEQFF
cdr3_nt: TGTGCCAGCAGCGTGGACTTTACCACCTACAATGAGCAGTTCTTC

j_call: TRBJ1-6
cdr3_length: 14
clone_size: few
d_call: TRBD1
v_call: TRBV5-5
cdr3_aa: CASSGDRGNSPLHF
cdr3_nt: TGTGCCAGCAGCGGGGACAGGGGTAATTCACCCCTCCACTTT

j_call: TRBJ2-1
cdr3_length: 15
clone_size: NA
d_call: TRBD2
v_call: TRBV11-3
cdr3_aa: CASSLGNSGSNEQFF
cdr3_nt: TGTGCCAGCAGCTTAGGGAATAGCGGGAGCAATGAGCAGTTCTTC

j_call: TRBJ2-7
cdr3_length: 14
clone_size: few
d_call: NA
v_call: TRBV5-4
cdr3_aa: CASSLGQGSSEQYF
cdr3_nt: TGTGCCAGCAGCTTGGGGCAGGGGAGCAGCGAGCAGTACTTC

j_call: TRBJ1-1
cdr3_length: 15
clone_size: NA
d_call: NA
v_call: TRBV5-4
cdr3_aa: CASSFNRVTDTEAFF
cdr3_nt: TGTGCCAGCAGCTTTAACAGGGTGACGGACACTGAAGCTTTCTTT

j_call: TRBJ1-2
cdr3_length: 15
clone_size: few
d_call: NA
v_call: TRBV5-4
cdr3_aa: CASSLEQGSNYGYTF
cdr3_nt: TGTGCCAGCAGCTTGGAGCAGGGGTCTAACTATGGCTACACCTTC

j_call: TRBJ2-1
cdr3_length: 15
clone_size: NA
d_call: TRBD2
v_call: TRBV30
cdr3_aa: CAWSVLAGSYNEQFF
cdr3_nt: TGTGCCTGGAGTGTACTAGCGGGCTCCTACAATGAGCAGTTCTTC

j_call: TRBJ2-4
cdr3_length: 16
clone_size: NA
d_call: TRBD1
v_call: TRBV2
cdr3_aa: CASSEEDRTAKNIQYF
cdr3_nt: TGTGCCAGCAGTGAGGAGGACAGGACAGCCAAAAACATTCAGTACTTC

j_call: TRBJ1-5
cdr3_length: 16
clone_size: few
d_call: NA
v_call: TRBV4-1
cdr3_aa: CASSQMAGISNQPQHF
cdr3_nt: TGCGCCAGCAGCCAGATGGCAGGGATTAGCAATCAGCCCCAGCATTTT

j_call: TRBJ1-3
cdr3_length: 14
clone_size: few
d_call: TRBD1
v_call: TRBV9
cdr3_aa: CASSRTGSGNTIYF
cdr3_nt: TGTGCCAGCAGCCGGACAGGGTCCGGAAACACCATATATTTT

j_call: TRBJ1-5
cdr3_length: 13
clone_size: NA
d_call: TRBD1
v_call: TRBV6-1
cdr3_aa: CASGRQGTQPQHF
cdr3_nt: TGTGCCAGCGGACGACAGGGTACGCAGCCCCAGCATTTT